A selection of T cell receptor beta chains follows, all from one sample in a study of cytomegalovirus exposure and HLA in healthy donors. Generated by immunoSEQ multiplex PCR, the TCRdb table keeps only in-frame clones and is missing some. The repertoire has 100,000 to 150,000 clones, approximately 80% of them found once; the top ten carry approximately 0.97%. Sequencing was carried out using PBMCs. These receptors were obtained from a human donor in good health. Both conserved end residues are part of each CDR3. The order of the fields is clone size, J gene, CDR3 length, D gene, V gene, CDR3 DNA, CDR3 protein. D genes are given only for firm matches. Some rows mark clone size as missing; the rest say once, few, many or name a class of expanded clone.

clone_size: once
j_call: TRBJ2-3
cdr3_length: 12
d_call: -
v_call: TRBV5-1
cdr3_nt: TGCGCCAGCAGTCCCCCCGAGGGTACGCAGTATTTT
cdr3_aa: CASSPPEGTQYF

clone_size: -
j_call: TRBJ2-6
cdr3_length: 18
d_call: TRBD1
v_call: TRBV28
cdr3_nt: TGTGCCAGCAGGGGAGTTGGACAGGCAATCTCTGGGGCCAACGTCCTGACTTTC
cdr3_aa: CASRGVGQAISGANVLTF

clone_size: -
j_call: TRBJ1-6
cdr3_length: 14
d_call: TRBD1
v_call: TRBV5-4
cdr3_nt: TGTGCCAGCTCACAGGGACAGGGGAATTCACCCCTCCACTTT
cdr3_aa: CASSQGQGNSPLHF

clone_size: -
j_call: TRBJ1-2
cdr3_length: 11
d_call: -
v_call: TRBV9
cdr3_nt: TGTGCCAGCAGCGCGGGGGGTGGCTACACCTTC
cdr3_aa: CASSAGGGYTF

clone_size: once
j_call: TRBJ2-3
cdr3_length: 17
d_call: TRBD2
v_call: TRBV9
cdr3_nt: TGTGCCAGCAAGGGGACTTCCGCGGCGGGAGGGCCAGATACGCAGTATTTT
cdr3_aa: CASKGTSAAGGPDTQYF

clone_size: once
j_call: TRBJ2-7
cdr3_length: 16
d_call: TRBD2
v_call: TRBV5-1
cdr3_nt: TGCGCCAGCAGCTTGGGTTCTAGCGGGAGGGCCCTCGAGCAGTACTTC
cdr3_aa: CASSLGSSGRALEQYF

clone_size: once
j_call: TRBJ1-2
cdr3_length: 14
d_call: -
v_call: TRBV18
cdr3_nt: TGTGCCAGCTCACCAGGAGGAAATGGCTATGGCTACACCTTC
cdr3_aa: CASSPGGNGYGYTF

clone_size: -
j_call: TRBJ1-5
cdr3_length: 13
d_call: -
v_call: TRBV21-1
cdr3_nt: TGTGCCAGCAGCTCGGGGGGATATCAGCCCCAGCATTTT
cdr3_aa: CASSSGGYQPQHF

clone_size: once
j_call: TRBJ1-1
cdr3_length: 12
d_call: -
v_call: TRBV9
cdr3_nt: TGTGCCAGCAGCGTAGTCGACACTGAAGCTTTCTTT
cdr3_aa: CASSVVDTEAFF

clone_size: -
j_call: TRBJ2-3
cdr3_length: 15
d_call: -
v_call: TRBV11-3
cdr3_nt: TGTGCCAGCAGCACAACAGGAGAGCACACAGATACGCAGTATTTT
cdr3_aa: CASSTTGEHTDTQYF

clone_size: -
j_call: TRBJ2-3
cdr3_length: 13
d_call: -
v_call: TRBV11-1
cdr3_nt: TGTGCCAGCAGCTTAGCCAACACAGATACGCAGTATTTT
cdr3_aa: CASSLANTDTQYF

clone_size: -
j_call: TRBJ1-1
cdr3_length: 12
d_call: TRBD1
v_call: TRBV5-6
cdr3_nt: TGTGCCAGCAGCCCCGGGACAGGGTCGGCTTTCTTT
cdr3_aa: CASSPGTGSAFF

clone_size: -
j_call: TRBJ2-7
cdr3_length: 17
d_call: TRBD2
v_call: TRBV19
cdr3_nt: TGTGCCAGTAGTAGACACTCCGGGACTAGCGAGACCTACGAGCAGTACTTC
cdr3_aa: CASSRHSGTSETYEQYF

clone_size: -
j_call: TRBJ1-1
cdr3_length: 18
d_call: -
v_call: TRBV7-2
cdr3_nt: TGTGCCAGCAGCTTACCTAGGCGGTACACAGGGAGAGGAACTGAAGCTTTCTTT
cdr3_aa: CASSLPRRYTGRGTEAFF

clone_size: -
j_call: TRBJ2-1
cdr3_length: 15
d_call: -
v_call: TRBV7-2
cdr3_nt: TGTGCCAGCAGCTTAGGCGGGGGCCCTTACAATGAGCAGTTCTTC
cdr3_aa: CASSLGGGPYNEQFF

clone_size: -
j_call: TRBJ2-3
cdr3_length: 16
d_call: TRBD1
v_call: TRBV4-2
cdr3_nt: TGTGCCAGCAGCTTGCCCGGGACAGGGGAGGTGGGTACGCAGTATTTT
cdr3_aa: CASSLPGTGEVGTQYF

clone_size: -
j_call: TRBJ2-1
cdr3_length: 19
d_call: TRBD2
v_call: TRBV7-2
cdr3_nt: TGTGCCAGCACCGCCCCCCTAGCGGGGGGTCACGTCTCCTACAATGAGCAGTTCTTC
cdr3_aa: CASTAPLAGGHVSYNEQFF

clone_size: -
j_call: TRBJ1-2
cdr3_length: 18
d_call: -
v_call: TRBV4-1
cdr3_nt: TGCGCCAGCAGCGGCCAGATAGTCCTGAGCGACTTCGGCTATGGCTACACCTTC
cdr3_aa: CASSGQIVLSDFGYGYTF

clone_size: few
j_call: TRBJ1-5
cdr3_length: 10
d_call: -
v_call: TRBV20-1
cdr3_nt: TGCAGTGCCATTCCCCAGCCCCAGCATTTT
cdr3_aa: CSAIPQPQHF

clone_size: once
j_call: TRBJ1-4
cdr3_length: 14
d_call: -
v_call: TRBV5-1
cdr3_nt: TGCGCCAGCAGCGGCGGGACGGTGAATGAAAAACTGTTTTTT
cdr3_aa: CASSGGTVNEKLFF

clone_size: -
j_call: TRBJ1-3
cdr3_length: 15
d_call: -
v_call: TRBV28
cdr3_nt: TGTGCCAGCAGACTCCAGGGCCCGAGAGGAAACACCATATATTTT
cdr3_aa: CASRLQGPRGNTIYF

clone_size: once
j_call: TRBJ1-1
cdr3_length: 15
d_call: TRBD1
v_call: TRBV7-9
cdr3_nt: TGTGCCAGCAGCTCCTATGACAGGGACAACACTGAAGCTTTCTTT
cdr3_aa: CASSSYDRDNTEAFF